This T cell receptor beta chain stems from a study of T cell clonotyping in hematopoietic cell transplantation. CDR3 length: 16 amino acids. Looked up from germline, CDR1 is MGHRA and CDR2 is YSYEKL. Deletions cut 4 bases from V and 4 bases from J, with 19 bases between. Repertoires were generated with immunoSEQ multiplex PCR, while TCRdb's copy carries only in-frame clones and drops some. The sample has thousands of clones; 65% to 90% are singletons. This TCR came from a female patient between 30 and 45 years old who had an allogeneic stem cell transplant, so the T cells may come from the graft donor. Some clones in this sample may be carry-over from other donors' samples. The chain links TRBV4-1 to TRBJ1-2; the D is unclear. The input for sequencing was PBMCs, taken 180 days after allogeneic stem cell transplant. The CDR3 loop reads CASSPLVSATSYGYTF. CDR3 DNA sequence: TGCGCCAGCAGCCCACTGGTTTCAGCCACATCCTATGGCTACACCTTC.